One and the same sample provided the 32 T cell receptor beta chains below, sequenced in a study of cytomegalovirus exposure and HLA in healthy donors listed by TCRdb under 2017. Library preparation was by the immunoSEQ multiplex PCR assay. The multiplex PCR relied on a mix of 60 forward primers for TCR Vbeta segments and 13 reverse primers for TCR Jbeta segments. In TCRdb, the immuneACCESS table is reduced to in-frame sequences with V and J assigned. These tables do not hold every clone; where another copy was compared, an unresolved V gene accounts for under half, and the others remain unexplained. The sample has under 150,000 clones on record, roughly 79% of them singletons. The top ten clones comprise about 0.97% of the sample. The sample taken for sequencing was PBMCs. All receptors derive from a man aged 18 to 29 in good health and CMV-seronegative.

A note on this clone: A read error may produce the germline difference seen at one junction end. The chain has TRBV7-9 and TRBJ1-5; 8 positions agree with TRBD1. This CDR3 is 15 amino acids long. Germline V gene data show CDR1 as SEHNR and CDR2 as FQNEAQ (reference sequence). In DNA, the CDR3 is TGTTCCAGCAGCTTGGACAGGGCACTAAATCAGCCCCAGCATTTT. Translated: CSSSLDRALNQPQHF.

This clone was seen a handful of times. The chain carries TRBV9 and TRBJ2-2; 11 bases line up with TRBD2. Germline V gives CDR1 SGDLS, CDR2 YYNGEE. This CDR3 has 17 amino acids. J was trimmed by 2 bases and V by 4 bases; bases with no gene match: 7. The DNA for the CDR3 is TGTGCCAGCAGCATCACTAGCGGGGGAACCAACACCGGGGAGCTGTTTTTT. This gives the protein CASSITSGGTNTGELFF. The whole variable domain, filled in from reference TRBV9 and TRBJ2-2, reads DSGVTQTPKHLITATGQRVTLRCSPRSGDLSVYWYQQSLDQGLQFLIQYYNGEERAKGNILERFSAQQFPDLHSELNLSSLELGDSALYFCASSITSGGTNTGELFFGEGSRLTVL.

The chain combines TRBV7-3 with TRBJ1-5, with 7 positions matching TRBD1. There are 14 residues in the CDR3. The junction had 7 bases not matched to a gene; V was cut back by 2 bases and J by 9 bases. Germline CDR1 is SGHTA and CDR2 is FQGTGA. In DNA form, the CDR3 reads TGTGCCAGCAGCTTATCAGGGGGAAAAGGGCCCCAGCATTTT. This codes for CASSLSGGKGPQHF.

In its sample, this clone was seen once. This chain joins TRBV7-6 and TRBJ2-2, with D unclear. Germline V gene lookup returns CDR1 SGHVS and CDR2 FNYEAQ. The ends were cut back, 7 bases at V and 1 base at J, with 7 bases in the middle. This CDR3 has 13 amino acids. DNA for the CDR3: TGTGCCAGCAACTCAGGGAACACCGGGGAGCTGTTTTTT. Protein sequence: CASNSGNTGELFF. The whole variable domain, filled in from reference TRBV7-6 and TRBJ2-2, reads GAGVSQSPRYKVTKRGQDVALRCDPISGHVSLYWYRQALGQGPEFLTYFNYEAQQDKSGLPNDRFSAERPEGSISTLTIQRTEQRDSAMYRCASNSGNTGELFFGEGSRLTVL.

The chain employs TRBV27 and TRBJ1-2; 9 bases are shared with TRBD1. The CDR3 is 16 residues long. Unmatched junction bases numbered 4, after V lost 0 bases and J lost 2 bases. The germline gives CDR1 MNHEY, CDR2 SMNVEV (reference sequence). CDR3 in DNA: TGTGCCAGCAGTTTATCGAAGACAGGGGGAAACTATGGCTACACCTTC. It codes for CASSLSKTGGNYGYTF.

This clone was detected only once. The rearrangement uses TRBV28 and TRBJ2-1; perhaps TRBD1 as D (6 bases). V lost 6 bases and J lost 3, with 15 bases in between. There are 15 residues in the CDR3. Germline CDR1 and CDR2: MDHEN and SYDVKM. The CDR3 loop reads CASRAHRAGYNEQFF. The CDR3 nucleotides are TGTGCCAGCAGGGCTCACAGGGCTGGCTACAATGAGCAGTTCTTC. Drawing the rest from reference TRBV28 and TRBJ2-1, the complete variable domain is DVKVTQSSRYLVKRTGEKVFLECVQDMDHENMFWYRQDPGLGLRLIYFSYDVKMKEKGDIPEGYSVSREKKERFSLILESASTNQTSMYLCASRAHRAGYNEQFFGPGTRLTVL.

This clone has just a few counts. This chain connects TRBV6-5 to TRBJ1-3; D is ambiguous. The CDR3 is 15 amino acids. The V end was cut by 5 bases, the J end by 0 bases, with 11 bases between. Germline assignment: CDR1 MNHEY and CDR2 SVGAGI. In nucleotides, the CDR3 is TGTGCCAGCAGTCGTGAGACATACTCTGGAAACACCATATATTTT. It yields the protein CASSRETYSGNTIYF.

This chain links TRBV6-1 with TRBJ1-5; D gene uncertain. Germline loops: CDR1 MNHNS, CDR2 SASEGT. This CDR3 has 11 amino acids. V lost 5 bases and J 11 bases, leaving 10 bases between the germline ends. The CDR3 region has the DNA TGTGCCAGCAGTAACGGGGTAGCCCAGCATTTT. Its protein product is CASSNGVAQHF.

V gene TRBV6-1 combines with J gene TRBJ1-6, with D hard to call. V was trimmed by 4 bases and J by 0 bases, leaving 19 bases between them. Germline V CDR1 and CDR2: MNHNS, SASEGT. This CDR3 is 19 amino acids long. CDR3 protein: CASSVSGSLINSYNSPLHF. The CDR3 DNA is TGTGCCAGCAGTGTTTCCGGGAGCCTTATTAACTCCTATAATTCACCCCTCCACTTT.

This chain uses TRBV7-9 with TRBJ1-4; 7 bases line up with TRBD1. Trimming cost V 5 bases and J 8 bases; bases outside gene matches: 8. Germline V gives CDR1 SEHNR, CDR2 FQNEAQ (reference sequence). This CDR3 comprises 14 residues. This CDR3 is CASSPRQGHEKLFF. The CDR3, as DNA: TGTGCCAGCAGCCCGAGACAGGGTCACGAAAAACTGTTTTTT.

This clone was observed once. This chain links TRBV27 with TRBJ1-5, with D possibly TRBD1 on 6 matching bases. The germline CDR1 and CDR2 sequences are MNHEY and SMNVEV (reference sequence). V was pared by 2 bases and J by 2 bases, with 10 bases between. The CDR3 length is 15 residues. In DNA, the CDR3 is TGTGCCAGCAGTTTAGCGGGGGCACGCAATCAGCCCCAGCATTTT. Translation gives CASSLAGARNQPQHF.

The chain uses TRBV19 and TRBJ1-1, with unresolved D. The CDR3 loop spans 13 amino acids. In germline, CDR1 is LNHDA, CDR2 SQIVND (reference sequence). Trimming took 5 bases from V and 3 from J, leaving 10 bases between them. Here the CDR3 DNA reads TGTGCCAGTAGTCGACATGTGTACACTGAAGCTTTCTTT. This encodes CASSRHVYTEAFF.

The chain couples TRBV5-1 to TRBJ1-6; 8 positions agree with TRBD1. After removal of 2 bases from V and 8 bases from J, the junction contained 6 bases not matched to a gene. Germline assignment: CDR1 SGHRS and CDR2 YFSETQ. This CDR3 region has 15 residues. CDR3: CASSFLVTGDSPLHF. CDR3 DNA sequence: TGCGCCAGCAGCTTTCTCGTGACAGGGGATTCACCCCTCCACTTT. Using reference TRBV5-1 and TRBJ1-6 for the parts outside the CDR3, the full variable domain is KAGVTQTPRYLIKTRGQQVTLSCSPISGHRSVSWYQQTPGQGLQFLFEYFSETQRNKGNFPGRFSGRQFSNSRSEMNVSTLELGDSALYLCASSFLVTGDSPLHFGNGTRLTVT.

This clone was counted once. The chain carries TRBV5-4 and TRBJ2-2, with D possibly being TRBD1 (6 bases). The CDR3 contains 18 residues. Germline lookup yields CDR1 SGHNT and CDR2 YYREEE (reference sequence). The V end lost 0 bases, the J end lost 4 bases, and 19 bases lay between the germline ends. This CDR3 reads CASSLGWTITGLTGELFF. The CDR3 region has the DNA TGTGCCAGCAGCTTGGGGTGGACGATTACAGGGCTCACCGGGGAGCTGTTTTTT.

The V call is TRBV7-3, the J call TRBJ2-1, with TRBD2 matching over 11 bases. Germline V gives CDR1 SGHTA, CDR2 FQGTGA. This CDR3 has 16 amino acids. The V segment lost 0 bases and the J segment 3 bases; nucleotides outside the gene matches: 1. CDR3 nucleotides: TGTGCCAGCAGCTTAACCCTAGCGGGGGGCTACAATGAGCAGTTCTTC. It encodes CASSLTLAGGYNEQFF. The variable domain in full, with the rest retrieved from reference TRBV7-3 and TRBJ2-1, is GAGVSQTPSNKVTEKGKYVELRCDPISGHTALYWYRQSLGQGPEFLIYFQGTGAADDSGLPNDRFFAVRPEGSVSTLKIQRTERGDSAVYLCASSLTLAGGYNEQFFGPGTRLTVL.

The chain uses TRBV15 and TRBJ2-3, with TRBD1 identical over 8 bases. The length of the CDR3 is 16 residues. The V segment lost 4 bases and the J segment 2 bases; nucleotides outside the gene matches: 8. Germline CDR1 reads LNHNV; CDR2 reads YYDKDF (reference sequence). In DNA, the CDR3 is TGTGCCACCAGCACCAGGGGACAGGTTCCCACAGATACGCAGTATTTT. Protein product: CATSTRGQVPTDTQYF.

V and J are TRBV7-2 and TRBJ2-7, with 7 nucleotides matching TRBD1. CDR1 and CDR2 (germline): SGHTA, FQGNSA. This CDR3 has 15 amino acids. Losses at the gene ends were 6 bases for V and 5 bases for J; bases not matched to a gene: 13. CDR3 sequence (DNA): TGTGCCAGCAGACTCGGACAGGAACGATATAACGAGCAGTACTTC. Translated: CASRLGQERYNEQYF.

The chain combines TRBV19 with TRBJ1-1; the D is unclear. This CDR3 has 14 amino acids. Germline CDR1 and CDR2: LNHDA and SQIVND (reference sequence). V lost 1 base and J 0 bases, leaving 6 bases between the germline ends. The DNA of the CDR3 is TGTGCCAGTAGTATAGGACTGTTGAACACTGAAGCTTTCTTT. Its protein is CASSIGLLNTEAFF. The entire variable domain, with the rest obtained from reference TRBV19 and TRBJ1-1, is as follows: DGGITQSPKYLFRKEGQNVTLSCEQNLNHDAMYWYRQDPGQGLRLIYYSQIVNDFQKGDIAEGYSVSREKKESFPLTVTSAQKNPTAFYLCASSIGLLNTEAFFGQGTRLTVV.

There are a few counts of this clone. The chain employs TRBV7-9 and TRBJ1-1; 10 bases are shared with TRBD1. J gave up 1 base and V 5 bases, and 13 bases lay outside the gene matches. Germline V gene lookup returns CDR1 SEHNR and CDR2 FQNEAQ (reference sequence). The CDR3 sequence is 18 residues long. The CDR3 here is CASSGYRDRGFKNTEAFF. The CDR3, as DNA: TGTGCCAGCAGCGGCTACCGGGACAGGGGATTTAAGAACACTGAAGCTTTCTTT.

This rearrangement joins TRBV5-6 to TRBJ1-5, with 9 bases that match TRBD1. Germline-derived CDR1 and CDR2 are SGHDT and YYEEEE. CDR3 length equals 17 residues. Trimming at V came to 1 base and at J to 0 bases, leaving 5 bases not matched to a gene. CDR3 in DNA: TGTGCCAGCAGCTTGTTGGGACAGGGATATAGCAATCAGCCCCAGCATTTT. Its protein product is CASSLLGQGYSNQPQHF.

This clone was recorded only once. This chain connects TRBV7-8 to TRBJ2-7; D call uncertain. This CDR3 region has 14 residues. V dropped 1 base and J dropped 2 bases, with 9 bases sitting between them. CDR1 SGHVS and CDR2 FQNEAQ come from the germline V gene. CDR3 amino acids: CASSLGVGTYEQYF. CDR3 in DNA: TGTGCCAGCAGCTTAGGAGTCGGTACCTACGAGCAGTACTTC. Together with reference TRBV7-8 and TRBJ2-7, the CDR3 gives the full variable domain: GAGVSQSPRYKVAKRGQDVALRCDPISGHVSLFWYQQALGQGPEFLTYFQNEAQLDKSGLPSDRFFAERPEGSVSTLKIQRTQQEDSAVYLCASSLGVGTYEQYFGPGTRLTVT.

CDR3 region: CASRPTGTYGYTF. CDR3 DNA sequence: TGTGCCAGCAGACCGACAGGCACCTATGGCTACACCTTC. The V and J genes are TRBV6-1 and TRBJ1-2; TRBD1 is a possible D gene (6 bases). This CDR3 contains 13 residues. The V gene lost 6 bases and the J gene lost 4 bases, with 12 bases spanning the gap. Per the germline V gene, CDR1 is MNHNS and CDR2 is SASEGT.

The chain uses TRBV18 and TRBJ2-1, with D possibly TRBD1 on 5 matching bases. The germline V gene has CDR1 KGHSH and CDR2 LQKENI. V lost 2 bases to trimming and J lost 6 bases, with 11 bases between them. The CDR3 has 14 residues. For the CDR3, the DNA is TGTGCCAGCTCACCAGCCCTAACAGGCAATGAGCAGTTCTTC. Protein: CASSPALTGNEQFF.

The rearrangement joins TRBV2 to TRBJ1-2, with TRBD1 matching over 9 bases. This CDR3 spans 15 amino acids. Germline lookup yields CDR1 SNHLY and CDR2 FYNNEI. Trimming took 5 bases from V and 7 from J; bases not matched to a gene: 11. The CDR3 nucleotides are TGTGCCAGCAGTCCGAGCGGACAGGGGATGCGTGGCTACACCTTC. Residues: CASSPSGQGMRGYTF.

The rearrangement joins TRBV19 to TRBJ1-4, with D maybe TRBD1 (5 bases). CDR3 length: 13 residues. Looked up from germline, CDR1 is LNHDA and CDR2 is SQIVND (reference sequence). Trimming left V 4 bases short and J 5 bases short, with 8 bases between. The CDR3 loop is CASSRDWNEKLFF. The CDR3 bases are TGTGCCAGTAGTAGGGACTGGAATGAAAAACTGTTTTTT.

This clone was detected only once. The V call is TRBV19, the J call TRBJ2-3, with 7 bases lining up with TRBD1. The junction had 1 base not matched to a gene; V was cut back by 2 bases and J by 2 bases. The germline V gene encodes CDR1 LNHDA and CDR2 SQIVND (reference sequence). The CDR3 extends over 14 amino acids. CDR3 sequence reads: CASSIRGPTDTQYF. The CDR3 nucleotides are TGTGCCAGTAGTATAAGGGGGCCCACAGATACGCAGTATTTT.

This chain links TRBV13 with TRBJ1-5; D is unresolved. The V gene lost 4 bases and the J gene lost 3 bases, with 13 bases spanning the gap. This CDR3 has 15 residues. Germline loops: CDR1 PRHDT, CDR2 FYEKMQ (reference sequence). This CDR3 is CASSSDSPFNQPQHF. CDR3 nucleotide sequence: TGTGCCAGCAGCTCGGACTCCCCGTTCAATCAGCCCCAGCATTTT.

This clone came up a few times. The chain is built from TRBV30 and TRBJ2-7, with TRBD1 identical over 11 bases. Germline V gives CDR1 GTSNPN, CDR2 SVGIG (reference sequence). With 2 bases clipped from V and 6 bases from J, the junction kept 6 bases outside the gene matches. The CDR3 spans 14 residues. The CDR3 spells CAWSPGTGGGEQYF. CDR3 nucleotide sequence: TGTGCCTGGAGTCCCGGGACAGGGGGGGGCGAGCAGTACTTC.

This clone was detected only once. This chain links TRBV6-1 with TRBJ1-2, with 11 bases identical to TRBD1. The ends lost 2 bases at V and 4 bases at J; junction bases unmatched: 3. Germline V gene data show CDR1 as MNHNS and CDR2 as SASEGT. The CDR3 contains 15 residues. The CDR3: CASSERGTGGYGYTF. The DNA of the CDR3 is TGTGCCAGCAGTGAACGGGGGACAGGGGGCTATGGCTACACCTTC.

The chain recombines TRBV10-1 with TRBJ2-3; D ambiguous. The V gene's germline CDR1 is WNHNN and CDR2 SYGVQD (reference sequence). The germline V and J ends were trimmed by 5 bases and 5 bases, with 14 bases remaining between them. The CDR3 loop spans 14 amino acids. In DNA form, the CDR3 reads TGCGCCAGCAGTTCTTGCAGGATCGAAGATACGCAGTATTTT. Amino acid sequence: CASSSCRIEDTQYF.

The chain uses TRBV6-6 and TRBJ2-5; 10 nucleotides align to TRBD1. This CDR3 is built from 13 residues. The germline V gene encodes CDR1 MNHNY and CDR2 SVGAGI (reference sequence). With 5 bases clipped from V and 5 bases from J, the junction kept 2 bases outside the gene matches. In DNA form, the CDR3 reads TGTGCCAGCAGTGACAGGGGGCGTGAGACCCAGTACTTC. Residues: CASSDRGRETQYF.

The chain employs TRBV6-5 and TRBJ1-2, with a possible D match to TRBD1 (5 bases). The V gene's germline CDR1 is MNHEY and CDR2 SVGAGI. V dropped 10 bases and J dropped 1 base, with 19 bases sitting between them. This CDR3 contains 15 residues. The CDR3 DNA reads as TGTGCCACCGCCGTCAGGGTGAATTTTAACTATGGCTACACCTTC. The encoded protein is CATAVRVNFNYGYTF.